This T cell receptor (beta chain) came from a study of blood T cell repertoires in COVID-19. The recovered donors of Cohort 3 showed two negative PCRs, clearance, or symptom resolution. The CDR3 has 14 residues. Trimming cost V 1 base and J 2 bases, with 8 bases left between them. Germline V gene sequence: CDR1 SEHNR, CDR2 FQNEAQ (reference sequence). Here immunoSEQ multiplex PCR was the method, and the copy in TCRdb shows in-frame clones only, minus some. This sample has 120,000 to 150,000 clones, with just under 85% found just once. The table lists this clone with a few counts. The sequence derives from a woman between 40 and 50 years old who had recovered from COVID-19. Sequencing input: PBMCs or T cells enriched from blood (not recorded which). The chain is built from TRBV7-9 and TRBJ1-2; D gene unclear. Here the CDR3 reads CASSLVLPNYGYTF. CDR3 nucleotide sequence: TGTGCCAGCAGCTTAGTTCTCCCCAACTATGGCTACACCTTC.